The next 23 T cell receptor beta chains were all read from a single sample in a study of Tregs in tolerant kidney transplant recipients. Generated by immunoSEQ multiplex PCR, the TCRdb table keeps only in-frame clones and is missing some. The table lists roughly 3,900 clones, roughly 85% of them singletons. The specimen comprised Tregs from blood, sampled before the transplant. All receptors derive from a human donor who received a combined kidney and bone marrow transplant.

This chain joins TRBV6-1 and TRBJ2-2, with 7 bases aligning to TRBD1. The CDR3 has 15 residues. Looked up from germline, CDR1 is MNHNS and CDR2 is SASEGT. Unmatched junction bases numbered 5, after V lost 6 bases and J lost 1 base. CDR3 amino acids: CASRRQGRNTGELFF. The DNA of the CDR3 is TGTGCCAGCAGAAGACAGGGCCGGAACACCGGGGAGCTGTTTTTT.

The table lists this clone with a few counts. The rearrangement links TRBV2 to TRBJ2-7; 9 nucleotides line up with TRBD2. V gave up 5 bases and J gave up 2 bases; unmatched junction bases: 7. CDR3 length: 15 amino acids. Germline V gene lookup returns CDR1 SNHLY and CDR2 FYNNEI. CDR3 loop: CASSPLAGGPYEQYF. The CDR3 DNA reads TGTGCCAGCAGTCCTTTGGCGGGAGGGCCCTACGAGCAGTACTTC.

Remarks on this clone: A junction end diverges from the germline sequence, so it may reflect a read error. The V and J genes are TRBV27 and TRBJ2-7, with a possible D match to TRBD1 (6 bases). Germline V CDR1 and CDR2: MNHEY, SMNVEV (reference sequence). The CDR3 runs 15 residues. The CDR3: CASSLWGQGLGEQYF. Here the CDR3 DNA reads TGTGCCAGCAGCTTATGGGGGCAGGGTCTAGGGGAGCAGTACTTC.

V usage is TRBV18 and J usage is TRBJ2-7; a possible D gene is TRBD2 (5 bases). Trimming shortened V by 2 bases and J by 0 bases, and 11 bases separated the two germline ends. In germline, CDR1 is KGHSH, CDR2 LQKENI. The CDR3 is 15 amino acids. The CDR3 DNA follows: TGTGCCAGCTCACCATACAGCGGAAGCTCCTACGAGCAGTACTTC. Its translation is CASSPYSGSSYEQYF.

This clone turned up a few times. The gene calls are TRBV30 and TRBJ1-4; tentative D call: TRBD1 (6 bases). The CDR3 is made up of 16 amino acids. Trimming cost V 0 bases and J 2 bases, with 13 bases left between them. Germline loops: CDR1 GTSNPN, CDR2 SVGIG (reference sequence). The DNA of the CDR3 is TGTGCCTGGAGTGTAGATTCAGGGGCTACTAATGAAAAACTGTTTTTT. Translating gives CAWSVDSGATNEKLFF.

The rearrangement joins TRBV5-1 to TRBJ2-7; the D gene is possibly TRBD2 (5 bases). CDR1 and CDR2 (germline): SGHRS, YFSETQ. The CDR3 covers 13 residues. With 1 base removed from V and 4 bases from J, the gap between germline ends came to 9 bases. CDR3 sequence reads: CASSLTSNYEQYF. The CDR3 DNA sequence: TGCGCCAGCAGCTTGACTAGTAATTACGAGCAGTACTTC.

The chain uses TRBV25-1 and TRBJ1-2; 10 bases fit TRBD1. V gave up 3 bases and J gave up 0 bases; unmatched junction bases: 4. The CDR3 totals 16 residues. The germline gives CDR1 MGHDK, CDR2 SYGVNS. The CDR3 spells CASSEGQGLPNYGYTF. CDR3 bases: TGTGCCAGCAGTGAGGGACAGGGGCTACCTAACTATGGCTACACCTTC.

CDR3 residues: CASSLWRGTDIPYEQYF. The CDR3 DNA reads as TGTGCCAGCAGCTTGTGGCGCGGGACAGATATACCCTACGAGCAGTACTTC. This chain joins TRBV5-5 and TRBJ2-7; weak D call: TRBD1 (7 bases). CDR1 is SGHKS and CDR2 is YYEKEE in the germline V gene (reference sequence). Trimming stripped 1 base from V and 2 bases from J, with 19 bases between. CDR3 length: 17 residues.

This clone has a single count. J is TRBJ2-2 and V is TRBV19; the D gene is possibly TRBD2 (5 bases). The germline V gene encodes CDR1 LNHDA and CDR2 SQIVND (reference sequence). Between the trimmed V and J ends, which lost 1 base and 6 bases, there was a span of 18 bases. The length of the CDR3 is 17 residues. The CDR3, as DNA: TGTGCCAGTAGTATAGTTCCGGGATATGCCTGGGCCGGGGAGCTGTTTTTT. As protein: CASSIVPGYAWAGELFF.

This rearrangement joins TRBV6-5 to TRBJ1-2; 7 bases are shared with TRBD1. Germline CDR1 and CDR2: MNHEY and SVGAGI. The V segment lost 0 bases and the J segment 8 bases; nucleotides outside the gene matches: 9. The CDR3 has 15 amino acids. CDR3 region: CASSYSIGTAGGYTF. The DNA of the CDR3 is TGTGCCAGCAGTTACTCGATAGGGACAGCTGGGGGCTACACCTTC.

CDR3: CASSPKGLARNEQFF. In DNA, the CDR3 is TGTGCCAGCAGCCCAAAAGGACTAGCTCGCAATGAGCAGTTCTTC. The rearrangement uses TRBV7-3 and TRBJ2-1; 8 nucleotides match TRBD2. Germline-derived CDR1 and CDR2 are SGHTA and FQGTGA. V was clipped by 5 bases and J by 6 bases; unmatched bases: 9. This CDR3 has 15 amino acids. Complete variable domain (other parts from reference TRBV7-3 and TRBJ2-1): GAGVSQTPSNKVTEKGKYVELRCDPISGHTALYWYRQSLGQGPEFLIYFQGTGAADDSGLPNDRFFAVRPEGSVSTLKIQRTERGDSAVYLCASSPKGLARNEQFFGPGTRLTVL.

The chain is built from TRBV10-3 and TRBJ2-2; D gene ambiguous. CDR3 length: 13 amino acids. Germline values: CDR1 ENHRY, CDR2 SYGVKD. V lost 1 base to trimming and J lost 6 bases, with 6 bases between them. The CDR3 DNA reads as TGTGCCATCAGTGAGTTCATCCCCGGGGAGCTGTTTTTT. It encodes CAISEFIPGELFF.

This sequence joins TRBV6-6 and TRBJ1-5; 8 bases are shared with TRBD1. V lost 0 bases and J lost 2; bases outside the gene matches: 0. Germline-derived CDR1 and CDR2 are MNHNY and SVGAGI (reference sequence). The CDR3 covers 15 residues. CDR3 residues: CASSYSTGGNQPQHF. CDR3 nucleotides: TGTGCCAGCAGTTACTCGACAGGGGGCAATCAGCCCCAGCATTTT.

The chain combines TRBV7-2 with TRBJ2-2; 12 nucleotides match TRBD1. The V segment lost 5 bases and the J segment 4 bases; nucleotides outside the gene matches: 5. The CDR3 extends over 16 amino acids. Looked up from germline, CDR1 is SGHTA and CDR2 is FQGNSA. CDR3 DNA: TGTGCCAGCAGCGCCCCGGGACAGGGGGCCACCGGGGAGCTGTTTTTT. Translated, it gives CASSAPGQGATGELFF.

The chain links TRBV15 to TRBJ2-4; maybe TRBD2 (5 bases). Trimming removed 8 bases from V and 0 bases from J, with 14 bases in between. CDR1 is LNHNV and CDR2 is YYDKDF in the germline V gene (reference sequence). This CDR3 spans 15 amino acids. This CDR3 reads CATGSGFVAKNIQYF. As DNA, the CDR3 is TGTGCCACCGGGTCGGGGTTCGTAGCCAAAAACATTCAGTACTTC.

This chain connects TRBV6-1 to TRBJ2-7; 9 bases match TRBD2. Trimming at V came to 7 bases and at J to 4 bases, leaving 5 bases not matched to a gene. The CDR3 sequence is 13 residues long. Germline V gene data show CDR1 as MNHNS and CDR2 as SASEGT. The CDR3 nucleotides read TGTGCCAGCACTCTAGCGGGACTATACGAGCAGTACTTC. Its protein is CASTLAGLYEQYF.

The chain couples TRBV2 to TRBJ2-5; maybe TRBD1 (5 bases). This CDR3 spans 15 amino acids. Trimming took 3 bases from V and 0 from J, leaving 11 bases between them. Germline V gene sequence: CDR1 SNHLY, CDR2 FYNNEI. CDR3 sequence reads: CASSDRQTYQETQYF. For the CDR3, the DNA is TGTGCCAGCAGTGACAGACAGACCTACCAAGAGACCCAGTACTTC.

The J gene is TRBJ2-1, the V gene TRBV6-1; the match to TRBD2 covers 10 bases. This CDR3 comprises 15 residues. V gave up 6 bases and J gave up 9 bases; unmatched junction bases: 11. From germline, CDR1 is MNHNS and CDR2 SASEGT. CDR3 sequence: CASRNVAGGSGEQFF. As DNA, the CDR3 is TGTGCCAGCAGGAACGTAGCGGGAGGCTCCGGTGAGCAGTTCTTC.

The J gene is TRBJ2-2, the V gene TRBV5-1, with 10 positions matching TRBD2. The trim removed 9 bases at V and 3 bases at J, leaving 11 bases unmatched. This CDR3 comprises 16 residues. CDR1 is SGHRS, CDR2 YFSETQ, per germline. CDR3 in DNA: TGCGCCACCTCGGTAGCGGGAGGCCTCGACACCGGGGAGCTGTTTTTT. It specifies CATSVAGGLDTGELFF.

The chain couples TRBV28 to TRBJ2-7; 8 positions agree with TRBD2. The V segment lost 2 bases and the J segment 3 bases; nucleotides outside the gene matches: 3. CDR1 MDHEN and CDR2 SYDVKM come from the germline V gene. The CDR3 length is 14 residues. CDR3 DNA sequence: TGTGCCAGCAGTTTAGTACGGGAGGGCTACGAGCAGTACTTC. Its translation is CASSLVREGYEQYF. Using reference TRBV28 and TRBJ2-7 for the parts outside the CDR3, the full variable domain is DVKVTQSSRYLVKRTGEKVFLECVQDMDHENMFWYRQDPGLGLRLIYFSYDVKMKEKGDIPEGYSVSREKKERFSLILESASTNQTSMYLCASSLVREGYEQYFGPGTRLTVT.

This chain joins TRBV7-3 and TRBJ2-7; 7 nucleotides line up with TRBD1. Germline V gene lookup returns CDR1 SGHTA and CDR2 FQGTGA. V shed 2 bases and J 4 bases; nucleotides not matched to a gene: 2. The CDR3 is made up of 13 amino acids. The CDR3 here is CASSLSRGYEQYF. Written as DNA, the CDR3 is TGTGCCAGCAGCTTATCCAGGGGGTACGAGCAGTACTTC.

The rearrangement links TRBV7-3 to TRBJ2-1; 9 positions agree with TRBD2. The germline V gene encodes CDR1 SGHTA and CDR2 FQGTGA. This CDR3 has 16 residues. The V segment lost 2 bases and the J segment 9 bases; nucleotides outside the gene matches: 11. The CDR3 coding sequence is TGTGCCAGCAGCTTATCCGGCGGGAGGGCCCTGGGTGAGCAGTTCTTC. Its translation: CASSLSGGRALGEQFF.

The chain carries TRBV7-3 and TRBJ2-1; D gene ambiguous. Deletions cut 3 bases from V and 5 bases from J, with 8 bases between. The CDR3 sequence is 13 residues long. In germline, CDR1 is SGHTA, CDR2 FQGTGA. The CDR3 sequence: CASSFGPDNEQFF. DNA for the CDR3: TGTGCCAGCAGCTTTGGTCCAGACAATGAGCAGTTCTTC.